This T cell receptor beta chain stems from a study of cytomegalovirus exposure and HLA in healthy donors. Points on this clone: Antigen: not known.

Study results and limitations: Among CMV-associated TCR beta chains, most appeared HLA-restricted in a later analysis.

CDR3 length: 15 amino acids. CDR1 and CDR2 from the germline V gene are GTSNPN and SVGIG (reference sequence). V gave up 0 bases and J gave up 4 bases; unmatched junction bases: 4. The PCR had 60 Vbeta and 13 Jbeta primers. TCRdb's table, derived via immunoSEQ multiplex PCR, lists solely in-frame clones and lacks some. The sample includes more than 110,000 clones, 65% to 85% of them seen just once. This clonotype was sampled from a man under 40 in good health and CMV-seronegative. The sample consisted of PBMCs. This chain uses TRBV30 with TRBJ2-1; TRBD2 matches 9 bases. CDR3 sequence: CAWSVSLAGYNEQFF. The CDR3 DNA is TGTGCCTGGAGTGTATCTCTAGCGGGGTACAATGAGCAGTTCTTC.